This TCR beta chain originates from a study of T cell repertoires in cytomegalovirus infection. Study-level information: Both recently identified HLA-C-restricted and well-studied HLA-B-restricted CMV epitopes were used in the study. A matching HLA type, together with CMV infection, was signaled by public TCR beta signatures. Regarding the study as a whole: There were HLA-C-restricted CMV-specific TCR beta clonotypes dominating the ex vivo response.

A remark on this clonotype: Its antigen is not known.

This CDR3 is built from 16 residues. The V end lost 5 bases, the J end lost 5 bases, and 20 bases lay between the germline ends. The germline V gene has CDR1 SGHDN and CDR2 FVKESK. TCRdb redid the calling of the reads with MiXCR, one entry per CDR3 protein. The sample holds about 900,000 distinct CDR3 sequences, about a third seen once. The rearrangement links TRBV14 to TRBJ2-3; possibly TRBD1 or TRBD2 for D (5 bases each). The source is a human donor in good health (CMV status not recorded). Some clones in this sample may be carry-over from other donors' samples. This sample comprised cultured CD8+ T cells from PBMCs, obtained from culture after CMV antigen stimulation. The CDR3 DNA reads as TGTGCCAGCAGCACCGGGACCTCACAGTTGGGAGATACGCAGTATTTT. It encodes CASSTGTSQLGDTQYF.